This T cell receptor beta chain was documented in a study of T cells after yellow fever vaccination. Study-wide findings and caveats: It was a weaker secondary response, yet one that peaked faster, at day 5 versus 15.

Remarks on this clonotype: No antigen is known for it.

Germline V gene sequence: CDR1 DFQATT, CDR2 SNEGSKA (reference sequence). This CDR3 has 16 amino acids. Trimming left V 1 base short and J 8 bases short, with 18 bases between. TCRdb reprocessed the 5' RACE reads via MiXCR and lists one record per CDR3 protein. The data hold around 340,000 distinct CDR3 sequences, with approximately 13% observed a single time. This sequence was found in a young man who received the YFV17D yellow fever vaccine. Here the sequenced sample was CD4+ T cells sorted from PBMCs, taken 15 days after the yellow fever booster vaccination. The chain links TRBV20-1 to TRBJ1-6; D not certain. The CDR3 DNA reads TGCAGTGCTAGAGCCCTATTAGACATACACTATTCACCCCTCCACTTT. Translation gives CSARALLDIHYSPLHF.